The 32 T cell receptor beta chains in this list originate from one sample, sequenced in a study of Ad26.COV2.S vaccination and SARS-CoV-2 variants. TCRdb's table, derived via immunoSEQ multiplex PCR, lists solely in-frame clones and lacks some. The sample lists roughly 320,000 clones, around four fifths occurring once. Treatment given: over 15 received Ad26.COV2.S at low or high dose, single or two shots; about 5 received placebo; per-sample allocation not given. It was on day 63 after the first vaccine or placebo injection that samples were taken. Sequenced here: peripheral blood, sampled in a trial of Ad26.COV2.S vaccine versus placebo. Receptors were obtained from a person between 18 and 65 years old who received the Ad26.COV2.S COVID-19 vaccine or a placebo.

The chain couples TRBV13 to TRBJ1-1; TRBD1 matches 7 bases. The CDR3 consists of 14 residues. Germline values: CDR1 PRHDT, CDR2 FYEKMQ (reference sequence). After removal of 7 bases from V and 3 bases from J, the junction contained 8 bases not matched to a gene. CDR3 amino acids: CASTLTGRYTEAFF. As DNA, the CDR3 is TGTGCCAGCACCCTGACAGGGCGATACACTGAAGCTTTCTTT.

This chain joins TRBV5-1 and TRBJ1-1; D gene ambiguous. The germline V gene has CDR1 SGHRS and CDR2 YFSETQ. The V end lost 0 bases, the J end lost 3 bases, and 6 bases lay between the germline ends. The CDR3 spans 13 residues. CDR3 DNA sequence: TGCGCCAGCAGCTTGGGGGAATACACTGAAGCTTTCTTT. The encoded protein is CASSLGEYTEAFF.

The CDR3 loop reads CARRCRDTAYEQYF. As DNA, the CDR3 is TGTGCCAGAAGATGCCGGGACACCGCCTACGAGCAGTACTTC. The rearrangement links TRBV5-3 to TRBJ2-7; possibly TRBD1 for D (6 bases). TRBV5-3 is classed as an ORF, of uncertain function. The CDR3 totals 14 residues. The V and J ends lost 5 bases and 2 bases respectively, with 14 bases between them.

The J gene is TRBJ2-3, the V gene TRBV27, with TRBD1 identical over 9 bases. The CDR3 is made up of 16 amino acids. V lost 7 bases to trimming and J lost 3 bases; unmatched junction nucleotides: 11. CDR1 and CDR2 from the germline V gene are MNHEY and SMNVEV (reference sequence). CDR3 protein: CASMGIGQGLTDTQYF. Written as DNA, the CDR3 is TGTGCCAGCATGGGGATCGGACAGGGGTTGACAGATACGCAGTATTTT.

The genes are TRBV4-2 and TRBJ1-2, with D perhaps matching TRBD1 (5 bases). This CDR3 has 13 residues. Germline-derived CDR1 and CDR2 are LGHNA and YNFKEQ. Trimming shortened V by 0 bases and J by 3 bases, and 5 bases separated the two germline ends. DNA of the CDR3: TGTGCCAGCAGCCAAGACAGGGACTATGGCTACACCTTC. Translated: CASSQDRDYGYTF.

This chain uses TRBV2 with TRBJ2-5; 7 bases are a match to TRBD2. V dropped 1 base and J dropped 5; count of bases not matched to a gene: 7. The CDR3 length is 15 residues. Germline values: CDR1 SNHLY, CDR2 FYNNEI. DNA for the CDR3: TGTGCCAGCAGTGAAGGGCTAGCGGTTGGCGAGACCCAGTACTTC. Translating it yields CASSEGLAVGETQYF.

The CDR3 coding sequence is TGTGCCAGCAGTTACCGGGGAGGCCTGAACACTGAAGCTTTCTTT. Amino acid sequence: CASSYRGGLNTEAFF. The chain uses TRBV6-2 or TRBV6-3 and TRBJ1-1; D is ambiguous. Trimming cost V 2 bases and J 0 bases, with 10 bases left between them. Germline CDR1 is MNHEY and CDR2 is SVGEGT. The CDR3 loop spans 15 amino acids.

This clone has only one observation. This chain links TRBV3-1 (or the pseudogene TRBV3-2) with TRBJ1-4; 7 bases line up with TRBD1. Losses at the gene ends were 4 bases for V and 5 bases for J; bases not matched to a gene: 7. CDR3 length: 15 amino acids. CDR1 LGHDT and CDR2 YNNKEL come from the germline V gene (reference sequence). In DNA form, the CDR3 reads TGTGCCAGCAGCCTCCGACAGGGCGGAAATGAAAAACTGTTTTTT. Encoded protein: CASSLRQGGNEKLFF.

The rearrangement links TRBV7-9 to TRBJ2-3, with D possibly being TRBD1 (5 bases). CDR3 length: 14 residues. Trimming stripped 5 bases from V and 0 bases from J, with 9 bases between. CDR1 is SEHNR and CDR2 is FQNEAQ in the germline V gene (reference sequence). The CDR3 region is CASSKKGSTDTQYF. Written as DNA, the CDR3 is TGTGCCAGCAGCAAAAAGGGGAGCACAGATACGCAGTATTTT.

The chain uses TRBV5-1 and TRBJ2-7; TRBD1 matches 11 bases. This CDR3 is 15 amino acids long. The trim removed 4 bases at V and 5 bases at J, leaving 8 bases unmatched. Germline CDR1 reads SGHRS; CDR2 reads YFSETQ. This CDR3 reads CASSTQGQGVNEQYF. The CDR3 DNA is TGCGCCAGCAGCACGCAGGGACAGGGGGTCAACGAGCAGTACTTC.

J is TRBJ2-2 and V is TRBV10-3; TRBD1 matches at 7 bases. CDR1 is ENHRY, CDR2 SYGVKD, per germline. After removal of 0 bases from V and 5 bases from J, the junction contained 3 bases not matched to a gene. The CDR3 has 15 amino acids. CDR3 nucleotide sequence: TGTGCCATCAGTGAGTCGAAACAGGGGACCGGGGAGCTGTTTTTT. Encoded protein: CAISESKQGTGELFF.

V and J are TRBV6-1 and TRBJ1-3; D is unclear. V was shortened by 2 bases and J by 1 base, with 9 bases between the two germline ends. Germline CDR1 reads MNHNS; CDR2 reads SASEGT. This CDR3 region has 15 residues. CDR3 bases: TGTGCCAGCAGTGAACAGGCTGTTTCTGGAAACACCATATATTTT. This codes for CASSEQAVSGNTIYF.

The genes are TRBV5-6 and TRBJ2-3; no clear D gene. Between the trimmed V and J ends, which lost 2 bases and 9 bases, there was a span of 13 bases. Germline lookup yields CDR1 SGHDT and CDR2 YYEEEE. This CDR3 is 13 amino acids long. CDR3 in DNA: TGTGCCAGCAGCTTCTCCTACCCTGGGACGCAGTATTTT. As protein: CASSFSYPGTQYF.

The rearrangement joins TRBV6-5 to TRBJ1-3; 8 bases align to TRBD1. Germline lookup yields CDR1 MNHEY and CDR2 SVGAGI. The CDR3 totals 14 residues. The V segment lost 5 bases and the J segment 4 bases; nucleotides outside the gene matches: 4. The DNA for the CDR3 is TGTGCCAGCAGTCAACAGGGGGACGGAAACACCATATATTTT. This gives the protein CASSQQGDGNTIYF.

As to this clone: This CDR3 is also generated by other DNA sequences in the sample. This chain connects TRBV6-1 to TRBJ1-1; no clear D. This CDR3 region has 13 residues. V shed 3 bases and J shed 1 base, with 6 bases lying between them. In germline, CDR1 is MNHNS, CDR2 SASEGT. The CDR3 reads CASSDPPNTEAFF. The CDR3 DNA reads TGTGCCAGCAGTGACCCCCCGAACACTGAAGCTTTCTTT.

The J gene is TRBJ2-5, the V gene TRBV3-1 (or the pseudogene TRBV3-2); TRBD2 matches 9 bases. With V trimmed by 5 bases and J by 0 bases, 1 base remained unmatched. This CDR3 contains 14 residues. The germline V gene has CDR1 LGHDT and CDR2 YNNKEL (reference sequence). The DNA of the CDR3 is TGTGCCAGCAGCTGGACTAGCGACCAAGAGACCCAGTACTTC. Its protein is CASSWTSDQETQYF.

DNA of the CDR3: TGTGCCAGCAGTTCCAAGACAGGGTTGGCCGAGCAGTACTTC. The encoded protein is CASSSKTGLAEQYF. The chain carries TRBV6-5 and TRBJ2-7, with TRBD1 matching over 7 bases. This CDR3 contains 14 residues. The V and J ends lost 4 bases and 6 bases, in that order; junction bases with no gene match: 9. Germline assignment: CDR1 MNHEY and CDR2 SVGAGI.

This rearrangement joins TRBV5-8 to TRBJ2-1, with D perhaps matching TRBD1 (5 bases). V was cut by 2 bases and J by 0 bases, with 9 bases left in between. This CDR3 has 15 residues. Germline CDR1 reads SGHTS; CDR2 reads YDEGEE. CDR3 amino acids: CASSLGESSYNEQFF. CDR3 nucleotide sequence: TGTGCCAGCAGCTTAGGGGAAAGCTCCTACAATGAGCAGTTCTTC.

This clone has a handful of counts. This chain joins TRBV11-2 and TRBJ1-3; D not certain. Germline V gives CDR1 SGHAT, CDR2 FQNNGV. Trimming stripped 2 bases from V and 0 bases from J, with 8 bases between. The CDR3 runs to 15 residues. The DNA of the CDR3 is TGTGCCAGCAGCTTAAGCTGGGACTCTGGAAACACCATATATTTT. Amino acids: CASSLSWDSGNTIYF.

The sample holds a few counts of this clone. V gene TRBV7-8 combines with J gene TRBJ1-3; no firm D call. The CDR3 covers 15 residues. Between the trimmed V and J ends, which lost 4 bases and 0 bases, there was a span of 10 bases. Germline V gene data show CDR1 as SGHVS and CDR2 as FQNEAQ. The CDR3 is CASSSVPGSGNTIYF. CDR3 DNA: TGTGCCAGCAGCTCTGTCCCTGGCTCTGGAAACACCATATATTTT.

In DNA form, the CDR3 reads TGTGCCACCAGCGGGGGGGGAAACGCGGTCAATGAGCAGTTCTTC. Protein product: CATSGGGNAVNEQFF. V is TRBV15 and J is TRBJ2-1; 7 bases fit TRBD2. V lost 5 bases and J lost 6; bases outside the gene matches: 10. This CDR3 has 15 residues. Germline loops: CDR1 LNHNV, CDR2 YYDKDF (reference sequence).

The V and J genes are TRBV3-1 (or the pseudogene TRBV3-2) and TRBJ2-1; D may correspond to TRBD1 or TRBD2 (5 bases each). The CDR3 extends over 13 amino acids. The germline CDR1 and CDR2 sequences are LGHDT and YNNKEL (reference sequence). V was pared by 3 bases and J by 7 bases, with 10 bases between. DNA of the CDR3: TGTGCCAGCAGCCAGCGTGAGGGGAATGAGCAGTTCTTC. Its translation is CASSQREGNEQFF.

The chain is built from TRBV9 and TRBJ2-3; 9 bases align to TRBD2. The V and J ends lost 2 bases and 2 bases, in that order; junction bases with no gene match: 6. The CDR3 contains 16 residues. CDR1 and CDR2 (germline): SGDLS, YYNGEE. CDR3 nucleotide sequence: TGTGCCAGCAGCGTCTTAGCGGGGGTTAACACAGATACGCAGTATTTT. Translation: CASSVLAGVNTDTQYF. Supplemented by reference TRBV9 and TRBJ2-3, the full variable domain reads DSGVTQTPKHLITATGQRVTLRCSPRSGDLSVYWYQQSLDQGLQFLIQYYNGEERAKGNILERFSAQQFPDLHSELNLSSLELGDSALYFCASSVLAGVNTDTQYFGPGTRLTVL.

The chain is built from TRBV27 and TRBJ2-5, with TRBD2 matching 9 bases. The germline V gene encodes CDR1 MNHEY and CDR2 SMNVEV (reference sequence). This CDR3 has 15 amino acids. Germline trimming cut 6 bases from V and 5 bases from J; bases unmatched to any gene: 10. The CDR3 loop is CASRAGTSRLETQYF. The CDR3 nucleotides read TGTGCCAGCAGAGCAGGGACTAGCCGACTCGAGACCCAGTACTTC.

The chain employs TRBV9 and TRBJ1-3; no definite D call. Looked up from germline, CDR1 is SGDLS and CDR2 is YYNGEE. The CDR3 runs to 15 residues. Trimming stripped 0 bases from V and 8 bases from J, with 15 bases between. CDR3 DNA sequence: TGTGCCAGCAGCGTAGATGGGATGCGGGCCGACACCATATATTTT. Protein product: CASSVDGMRADTIYF.

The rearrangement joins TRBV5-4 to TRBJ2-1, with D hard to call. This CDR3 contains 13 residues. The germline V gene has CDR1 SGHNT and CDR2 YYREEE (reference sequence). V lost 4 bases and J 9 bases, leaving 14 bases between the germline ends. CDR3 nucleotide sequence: TGTGCCAGCAGCCCATTTGAATGGGGTGAGCAGTTCTTC. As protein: CASSPFEWGEQFF.

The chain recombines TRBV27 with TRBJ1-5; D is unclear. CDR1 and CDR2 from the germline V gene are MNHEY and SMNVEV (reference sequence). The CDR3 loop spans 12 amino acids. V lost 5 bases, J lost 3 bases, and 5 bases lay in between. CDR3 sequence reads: CASSGPNQPQHF. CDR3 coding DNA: TGTGCCAGCAGTGGTCCCAATCAGCCCCAGCATTTT.

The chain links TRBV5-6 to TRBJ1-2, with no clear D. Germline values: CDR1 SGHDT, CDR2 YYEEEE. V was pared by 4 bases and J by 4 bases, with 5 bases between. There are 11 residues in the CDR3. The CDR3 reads CASSMGYGYTF. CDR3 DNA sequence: TGTGCCAGCAGCATGGGCTATGGCTACACCTTC. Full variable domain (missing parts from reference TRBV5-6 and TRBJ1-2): DAGVTQSPTHLIKTRGQQVTLRCSPKSGHDTVSWYQQALGQGPQFIFQYYEEEERQRGNFPDRFSGHQFPNYSSELNVNALLLGDSALYLCASSMGYGYTFGSGTRLTVV.

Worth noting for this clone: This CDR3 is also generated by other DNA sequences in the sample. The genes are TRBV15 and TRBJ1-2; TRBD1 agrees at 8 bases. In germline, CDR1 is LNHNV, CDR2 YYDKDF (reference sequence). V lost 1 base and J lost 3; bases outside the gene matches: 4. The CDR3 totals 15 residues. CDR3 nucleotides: TGTGCCACCAGCAGAGGCGGACAGGGCGACTATGGCTACACCTTC. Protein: CATSRGGQGDYGYTF.

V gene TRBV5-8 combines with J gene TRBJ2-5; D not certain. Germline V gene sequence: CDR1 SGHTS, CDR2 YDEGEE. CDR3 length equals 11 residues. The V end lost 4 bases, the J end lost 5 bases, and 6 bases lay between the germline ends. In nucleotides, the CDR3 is TGTGCCAGCAGCCCATTGGAGACCCAGTACTTC. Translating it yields CASSPLETQYF.

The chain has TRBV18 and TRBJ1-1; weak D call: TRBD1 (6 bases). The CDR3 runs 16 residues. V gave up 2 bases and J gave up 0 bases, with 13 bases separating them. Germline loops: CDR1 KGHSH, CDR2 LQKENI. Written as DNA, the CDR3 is TGTGCCAGCTCACCATTGGACAGCCAATTGAACACTGAAGCTTTCTTT. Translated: CASSPLDSQLNTEAFF.

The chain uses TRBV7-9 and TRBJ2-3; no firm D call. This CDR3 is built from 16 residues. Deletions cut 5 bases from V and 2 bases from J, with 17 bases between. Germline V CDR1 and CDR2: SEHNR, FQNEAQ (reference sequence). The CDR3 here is CASSLGIHSSTDTQYF. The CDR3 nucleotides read TGTGCCAGCAGCCTCGGTATTCACTCTTCCACAGATACGCAGTATTTT.